This TCR beta chain appears in the sequencing data of a study of blood T cell repertoires in COVID-19. Overall study: The analysed material was cDNA or gDNA that came from T cells, B-cell-depleted T cells, or PBMCs.

With 2 bases removed from V and 2 bases from J, the gap between germline ends came to 13 bases. The CDR3 extends over 17 amino acids. Germline V gene data show CDR1 as LGHDT and CDR2 as YNNKEL (reference sequence). Using immunoSEQ multiplex PCR, the repertoire was profiled, and TCRdb retains in-frame clones only, with some absent. Here the sample spans 150,000 to 170,000 clones, less than 95% being singletons. The clonotype was recovered from a man between 45 and 60 years old with acute or convalescent COVID-19. The material sequenced was peripheral blood. This chain connects TRBV3-1 (or the pseudogene TRBV3-2) to TRBJ2-6, with D unresolved. The CDR3: CASSQRQKHPGANVLTF. CDR3 coding DNA: TGTGCCAGCAGCCAACGTCAAAAACATCCTGGGGCCAACGTCCTGACTTTC.